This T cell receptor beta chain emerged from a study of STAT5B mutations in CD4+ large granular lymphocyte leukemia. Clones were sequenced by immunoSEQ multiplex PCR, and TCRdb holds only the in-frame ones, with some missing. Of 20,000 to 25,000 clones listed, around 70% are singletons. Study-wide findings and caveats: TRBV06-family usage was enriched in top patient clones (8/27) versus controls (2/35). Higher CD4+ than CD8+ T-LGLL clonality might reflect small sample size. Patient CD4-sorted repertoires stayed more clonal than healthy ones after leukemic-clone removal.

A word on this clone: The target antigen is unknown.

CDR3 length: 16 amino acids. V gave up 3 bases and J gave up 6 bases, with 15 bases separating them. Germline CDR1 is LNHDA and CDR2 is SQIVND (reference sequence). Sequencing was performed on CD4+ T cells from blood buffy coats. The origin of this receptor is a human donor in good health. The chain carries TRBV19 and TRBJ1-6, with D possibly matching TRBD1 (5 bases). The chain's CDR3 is CASSIRQGRLNSPLHF. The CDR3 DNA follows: TGTGCCAGTAGTATCAGGCAGGGTCGGCTTAATTCACCCCTCCACTTT.